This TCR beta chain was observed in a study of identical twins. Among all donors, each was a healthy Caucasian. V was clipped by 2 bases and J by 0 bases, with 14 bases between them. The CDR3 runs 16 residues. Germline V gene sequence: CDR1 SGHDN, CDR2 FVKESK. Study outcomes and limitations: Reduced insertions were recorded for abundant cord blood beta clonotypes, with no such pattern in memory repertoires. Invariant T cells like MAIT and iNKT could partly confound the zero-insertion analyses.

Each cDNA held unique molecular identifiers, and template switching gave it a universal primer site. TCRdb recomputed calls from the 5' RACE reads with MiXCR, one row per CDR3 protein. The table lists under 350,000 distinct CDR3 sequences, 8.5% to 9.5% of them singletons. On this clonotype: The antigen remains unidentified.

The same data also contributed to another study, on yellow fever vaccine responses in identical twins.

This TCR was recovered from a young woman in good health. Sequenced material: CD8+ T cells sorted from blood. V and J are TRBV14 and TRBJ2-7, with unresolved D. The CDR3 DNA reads TGTGCCAGCAGCCAATATCGTTTATCTTACTCCTACGAGCAGTACTTC. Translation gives CASSQYRLSYSYEQYF.